The following is a T cell receptor (beta chain) sequence with its context. Per the original data handling: For nucleated cells, counts were estimated from reference gene primer amplification. TCRdb's copy holds only in-frame clones and misses some; the assay was immunoSEQ multiplex PCR. For V, J and clone size, that table is used; D and trimming come from the DNA. The sample records just over 95,000 clones, around 80% being singletons. These data come from a study of blood T cell repertoires in COVID-19. This CDR3 spans 16 amino acids. V gave up 0 bases and J gave up 6 bases; unmatched junction bases: 9. Germline CDR1 and CDR2: MGHRA and YSYEKL.

This clonotype was sampled from an elderly man with acute or convalescent COVID-19. This chain links TRBV4-1 with TRBJ2-7; TRBD2 matches at 9 bases. Specimen: peripheral blood. CDR3 residues: CASSQDDQAGGLEQYF. The CDR3 nucleotides are TGCGCCAGCAGCCAAGACGATCAGGCGGGGGGGCTCGAGCAGTACTTC.